This TCR beta chain emerged from a study of Tregs in tolerant kidney transplant recipients. This table comes from immunoSEQ multiplex PCR, and its TCRdb copy is limited to in-frame clones, with some not included. The repertoire consists of about 240,000 clones, with roughly 80% occurring once and the leading ten covering less than 0.75%. Unstimulated Tregs (CD4+CD25+CD127-) and CD4+CD25- non-Tregs were sorted from PBMCs. The TCR originated in a human donor in good health. Sequenced sample: CD4+ T cells from blood.

In DNA form, the CDR3 reads TGTGCCAGCAGCGTACAGGGGAGAGAGACCCAGTACTTC. Residues: CASSVQGRETQYF. The rearrangement joins TRBV9 to TRBJ2-5, with a possible D match to TRBD1 (6 bases). The CDR3 consists of 13 residues. Between the trimmed V and J ends, which lost 1 base and 4 bases, there was a span of 8 bases. The germline V gene encodes CDR1 SGDLS and CDR2 YYNGEE.